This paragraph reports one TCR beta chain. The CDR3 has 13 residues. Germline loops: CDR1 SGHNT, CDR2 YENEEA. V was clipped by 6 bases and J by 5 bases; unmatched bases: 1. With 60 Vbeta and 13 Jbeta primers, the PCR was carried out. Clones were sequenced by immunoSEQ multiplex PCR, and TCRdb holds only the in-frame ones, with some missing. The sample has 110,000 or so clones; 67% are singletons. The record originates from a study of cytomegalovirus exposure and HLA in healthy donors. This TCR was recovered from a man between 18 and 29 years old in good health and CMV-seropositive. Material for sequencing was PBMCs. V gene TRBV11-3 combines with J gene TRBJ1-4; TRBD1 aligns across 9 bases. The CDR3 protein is CASSGQGNEKLFF. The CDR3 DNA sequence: TGTGCCAGCAGTGGACAGGGGAATGAAAAACTGTTTTTT.